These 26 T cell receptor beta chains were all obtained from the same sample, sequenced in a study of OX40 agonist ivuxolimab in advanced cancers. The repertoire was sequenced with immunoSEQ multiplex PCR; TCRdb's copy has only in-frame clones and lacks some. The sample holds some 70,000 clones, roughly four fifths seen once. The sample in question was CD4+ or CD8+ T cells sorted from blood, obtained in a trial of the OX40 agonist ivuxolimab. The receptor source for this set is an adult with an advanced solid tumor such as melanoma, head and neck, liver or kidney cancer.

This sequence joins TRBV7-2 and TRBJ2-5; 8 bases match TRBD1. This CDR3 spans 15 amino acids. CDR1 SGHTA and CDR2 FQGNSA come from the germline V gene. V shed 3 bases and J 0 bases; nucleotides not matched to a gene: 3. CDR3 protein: CASSFSDRDQETQYF. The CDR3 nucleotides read TGTGCCAGCAGCTTCTCGGACAGGGACCAAGAGACCCAGTACTTC.

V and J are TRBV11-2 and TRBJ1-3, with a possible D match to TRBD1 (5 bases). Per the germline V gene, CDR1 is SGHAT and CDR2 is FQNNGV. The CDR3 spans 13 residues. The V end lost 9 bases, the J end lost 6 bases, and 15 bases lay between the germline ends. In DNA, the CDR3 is TGTGCCAGTAGTCCGGACACTAAAAACACCATATATTTT. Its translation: CASSPDTKNTIYF. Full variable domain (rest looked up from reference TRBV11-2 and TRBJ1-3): EAGVAQSPRYKIIEKRQSVAFWCNPISGHATLYWYQQILGQGPKLLIQFQNNGVVDDSQLPKDRFSAERLKGVDSTLKIQPAKLEDSAVYLCASSPDTKNTIYFGEGSWLTVV.

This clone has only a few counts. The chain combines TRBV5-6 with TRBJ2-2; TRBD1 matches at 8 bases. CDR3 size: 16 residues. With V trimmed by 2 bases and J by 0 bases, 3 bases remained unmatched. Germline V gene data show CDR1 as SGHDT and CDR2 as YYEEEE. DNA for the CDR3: TGTGCCAGCAGCTTTCGGACAGGGACGAACACCGGGGAGCTGTTTTTT. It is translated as CASSFRTGTNTGELFF.

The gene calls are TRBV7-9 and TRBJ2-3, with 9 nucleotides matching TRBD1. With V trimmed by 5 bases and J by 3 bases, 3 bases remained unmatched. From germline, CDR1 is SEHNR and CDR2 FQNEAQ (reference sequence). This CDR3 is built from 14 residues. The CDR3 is CASSTGQGTDTQYF. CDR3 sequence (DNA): TGTGCCAGCAGCACCGGACAGGGGACAGATACGCAGTATTTT.

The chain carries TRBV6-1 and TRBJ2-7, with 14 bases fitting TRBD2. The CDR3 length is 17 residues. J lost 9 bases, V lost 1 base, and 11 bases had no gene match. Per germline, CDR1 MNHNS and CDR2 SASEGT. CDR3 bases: TGTGCCAGCAGTGAAGTGCCCGGGACTAGCGGGAGAGGGTGGCAGTACTTC. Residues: CASSEVPGTSGRGWQYF.

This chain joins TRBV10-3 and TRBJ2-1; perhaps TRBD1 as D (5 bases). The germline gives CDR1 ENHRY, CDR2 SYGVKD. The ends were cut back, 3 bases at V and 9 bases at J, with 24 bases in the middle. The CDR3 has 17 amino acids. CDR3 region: CAISDSNGRVGVTEQFF. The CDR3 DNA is TGTGCCATCAGTGACAGCAACGGCAGGGTGGGTGTTACTGAGCAGTTCTTC.

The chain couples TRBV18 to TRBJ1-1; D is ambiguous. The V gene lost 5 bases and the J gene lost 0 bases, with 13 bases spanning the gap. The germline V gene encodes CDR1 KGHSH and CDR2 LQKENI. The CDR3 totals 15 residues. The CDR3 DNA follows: TGTGCCAGCTCAGGCGCAAGGGAACTGAACACTGAAGCTTTCTTT. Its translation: CASSGARELNTEAFF.

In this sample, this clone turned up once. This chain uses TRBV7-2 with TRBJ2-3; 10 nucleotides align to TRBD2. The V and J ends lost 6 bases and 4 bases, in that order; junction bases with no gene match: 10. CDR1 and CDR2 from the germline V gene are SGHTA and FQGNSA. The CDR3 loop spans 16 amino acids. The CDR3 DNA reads TGTGCCAGCAGTCGTAAACGACTAGCGGGCCCAGATACGCAGTATTTT. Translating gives CASSRKRLAGPDTQYF.

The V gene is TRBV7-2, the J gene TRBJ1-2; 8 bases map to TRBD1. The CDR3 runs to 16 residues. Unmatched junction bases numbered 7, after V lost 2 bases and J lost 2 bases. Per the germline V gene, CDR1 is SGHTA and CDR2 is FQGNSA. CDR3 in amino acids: CASSLKHRGENYGYTF. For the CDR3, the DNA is TGTGCCAGCAGCTTAAAGCACAGGGGGGAAAACTATGGCTACACCTTC.

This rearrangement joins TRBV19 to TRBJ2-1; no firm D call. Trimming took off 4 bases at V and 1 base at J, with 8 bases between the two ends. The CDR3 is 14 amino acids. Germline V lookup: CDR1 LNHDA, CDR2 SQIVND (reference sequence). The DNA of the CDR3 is TGTGCCAGTAGTAGAGACCCTTCCTACAATGAGCAGTTCTTC. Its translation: CASSRDPSYNEQFF.

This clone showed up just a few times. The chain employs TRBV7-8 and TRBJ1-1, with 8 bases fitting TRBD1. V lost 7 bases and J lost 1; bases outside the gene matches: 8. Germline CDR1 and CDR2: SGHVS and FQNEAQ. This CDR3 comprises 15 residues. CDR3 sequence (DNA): TGTGCCAGCAAAGTGGGGGGGACAGGGAACACTGAAGCTTTCTTT. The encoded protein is CASKVGGTGNTEAFF.

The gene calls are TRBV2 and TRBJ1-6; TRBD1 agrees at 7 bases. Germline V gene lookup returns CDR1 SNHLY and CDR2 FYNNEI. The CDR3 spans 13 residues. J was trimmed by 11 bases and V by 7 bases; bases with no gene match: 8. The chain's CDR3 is CASTLRGLAPLHF. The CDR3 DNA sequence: TGTGCCAGCACCTTAAGGGGGCTAGCACCCCTCCACTTT.

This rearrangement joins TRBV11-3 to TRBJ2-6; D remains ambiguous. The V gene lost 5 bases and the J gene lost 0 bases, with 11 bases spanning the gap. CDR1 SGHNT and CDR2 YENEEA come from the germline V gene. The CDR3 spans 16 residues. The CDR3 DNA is TGTGCCAGCAGCCCGCGGACCCACTCTGGGGCCAACGTCCTGACTTTC. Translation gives CASSPRTHSGANVLTF.

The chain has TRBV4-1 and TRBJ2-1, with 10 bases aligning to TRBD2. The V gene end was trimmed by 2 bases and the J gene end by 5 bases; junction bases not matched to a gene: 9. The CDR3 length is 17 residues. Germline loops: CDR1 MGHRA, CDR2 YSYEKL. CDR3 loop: CASSQPILAGKHNEQFF. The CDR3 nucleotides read TGCGCCAGCAGCCAACCCATACTAGCGGGAAAACACAATGAGCAGTTCTTC.

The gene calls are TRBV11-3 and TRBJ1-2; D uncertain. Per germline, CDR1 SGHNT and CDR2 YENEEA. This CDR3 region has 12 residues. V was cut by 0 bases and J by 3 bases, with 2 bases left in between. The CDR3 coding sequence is TGTGCCAGCAGCTTAGACCACTATGGCTACACCTTC. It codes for CASSLDHYGYTF.

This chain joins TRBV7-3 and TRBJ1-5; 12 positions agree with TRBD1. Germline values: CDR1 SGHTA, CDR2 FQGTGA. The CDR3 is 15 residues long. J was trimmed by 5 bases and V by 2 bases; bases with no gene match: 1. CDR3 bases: TGTGCCAGCAGCTTAGGGACAGGGGGCGATCAGCCCCAGCATTTT. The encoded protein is CASSLGTGGDQPQHF.

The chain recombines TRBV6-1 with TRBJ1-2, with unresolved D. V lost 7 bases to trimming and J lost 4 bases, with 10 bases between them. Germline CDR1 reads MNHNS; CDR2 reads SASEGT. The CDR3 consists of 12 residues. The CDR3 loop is CASKHPTYGYTF. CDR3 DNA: TGTGCCAGCAAACACCCGACCTATGGCTACACCTTC.

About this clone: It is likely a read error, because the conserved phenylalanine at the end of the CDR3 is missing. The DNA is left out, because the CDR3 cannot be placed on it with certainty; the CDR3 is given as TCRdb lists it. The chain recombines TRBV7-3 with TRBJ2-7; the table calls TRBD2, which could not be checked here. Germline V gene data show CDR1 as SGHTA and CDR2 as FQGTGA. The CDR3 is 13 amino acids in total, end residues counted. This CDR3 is CASRPLGSDLRGD.

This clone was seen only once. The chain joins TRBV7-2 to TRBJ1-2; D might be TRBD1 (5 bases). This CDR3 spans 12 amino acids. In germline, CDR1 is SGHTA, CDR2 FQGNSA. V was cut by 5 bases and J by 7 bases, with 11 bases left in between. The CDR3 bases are TGTGCCAGCAGCCATCCAGGGTTTGGCTACACCTTC. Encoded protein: CASSHPGFGYTF.

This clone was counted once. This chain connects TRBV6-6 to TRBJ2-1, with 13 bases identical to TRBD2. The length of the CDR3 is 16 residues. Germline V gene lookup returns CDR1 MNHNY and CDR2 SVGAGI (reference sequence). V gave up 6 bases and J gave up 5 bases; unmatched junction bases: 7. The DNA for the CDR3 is TGTGCCAGCAGCAACCCGGGACTAGCGGGGCACAATGAGCAGTTCTTC. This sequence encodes CASSNPGLAGHNEQFF.

The DNA for the CDR3 is TGTGCCAGCACCCCCCCTTTCCGGGACAGCTCCTACAATGAGCAGTTCTTC. Its translation: CASTPPFRDSSYNEQFF. The chain carries TRBV7-9 and TRBJ2-1, with 7 bases matching TRBD1. The V and J ends lost 7 bases and 0 bases, in that order; junction bases with no gene match: 12. The CDR3 loop spans 17 amino acids. Looked up from germline, CDR1 is SEHNR and CDR2 is FQNEAQ (reference sequence).

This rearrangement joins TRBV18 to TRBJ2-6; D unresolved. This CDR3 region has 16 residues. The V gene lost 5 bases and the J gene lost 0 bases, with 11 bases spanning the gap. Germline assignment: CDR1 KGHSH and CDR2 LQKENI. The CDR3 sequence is CASSGTPYSGANVLTF. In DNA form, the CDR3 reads TGTGCCAGCTCAGGAACACCGTACTCTGGGGCCAACGTCCTGACTTTC.

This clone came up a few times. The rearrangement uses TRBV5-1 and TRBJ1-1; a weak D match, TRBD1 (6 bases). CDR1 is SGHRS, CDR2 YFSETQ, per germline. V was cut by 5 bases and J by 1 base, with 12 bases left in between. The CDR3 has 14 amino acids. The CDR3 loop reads CASRGGAGNTEAFF. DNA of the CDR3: TGCGCCAGCAGGGGGGGCGCCGGGAACACTGAAGCTTTCTTT.

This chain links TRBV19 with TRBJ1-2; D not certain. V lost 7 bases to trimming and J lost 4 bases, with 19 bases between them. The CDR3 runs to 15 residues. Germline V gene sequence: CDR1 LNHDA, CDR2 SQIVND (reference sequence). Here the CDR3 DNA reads TGTGCCAGTACCAATTCCGGCGGAGTTGGCTATGGCTACACCTTC. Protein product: CASTNSGGVGYGYTF.

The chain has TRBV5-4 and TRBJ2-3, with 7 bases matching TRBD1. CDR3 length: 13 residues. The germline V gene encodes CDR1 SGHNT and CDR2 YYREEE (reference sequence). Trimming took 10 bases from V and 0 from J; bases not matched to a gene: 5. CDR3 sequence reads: CAGKGQSTDTQYF. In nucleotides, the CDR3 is TGTGCCGGAAAGGGACAGAGCACAGATACGCAGTATTTT.

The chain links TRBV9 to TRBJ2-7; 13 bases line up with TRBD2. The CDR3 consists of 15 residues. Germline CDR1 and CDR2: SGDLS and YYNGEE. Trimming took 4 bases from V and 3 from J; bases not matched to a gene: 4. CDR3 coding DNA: TGTGCCAGCAGCCTGGGACTAGCGGGAAACTACGAGCAGTACTTC. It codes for CASSLGLAGNYEQYF.